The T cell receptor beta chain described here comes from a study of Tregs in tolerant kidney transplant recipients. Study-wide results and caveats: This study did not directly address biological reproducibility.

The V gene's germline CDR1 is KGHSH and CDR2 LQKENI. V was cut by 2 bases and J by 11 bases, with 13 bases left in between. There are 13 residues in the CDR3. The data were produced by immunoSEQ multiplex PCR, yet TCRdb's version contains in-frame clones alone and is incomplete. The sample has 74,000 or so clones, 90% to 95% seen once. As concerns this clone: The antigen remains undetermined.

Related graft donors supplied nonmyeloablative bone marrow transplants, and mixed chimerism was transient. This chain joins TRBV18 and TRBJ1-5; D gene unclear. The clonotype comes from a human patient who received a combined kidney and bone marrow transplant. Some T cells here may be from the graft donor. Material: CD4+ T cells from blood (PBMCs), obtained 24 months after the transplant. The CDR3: CASSPGSTRAQHF. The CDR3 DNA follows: TGTGCCAGCTCACCAGGTTCTACCCGGGCCCAGCATTTT. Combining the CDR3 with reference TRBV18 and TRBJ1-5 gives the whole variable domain NAGVMQNPRHLVRRRGQEARLRCSPMKGHSHVYWYRQLPEEGLKFMVYLQKENIIDESGMPKERFSAEFPKEGPSILRIQQVVRGDSAAYFCASSPGSTRAQHFGDGTRLSIL.